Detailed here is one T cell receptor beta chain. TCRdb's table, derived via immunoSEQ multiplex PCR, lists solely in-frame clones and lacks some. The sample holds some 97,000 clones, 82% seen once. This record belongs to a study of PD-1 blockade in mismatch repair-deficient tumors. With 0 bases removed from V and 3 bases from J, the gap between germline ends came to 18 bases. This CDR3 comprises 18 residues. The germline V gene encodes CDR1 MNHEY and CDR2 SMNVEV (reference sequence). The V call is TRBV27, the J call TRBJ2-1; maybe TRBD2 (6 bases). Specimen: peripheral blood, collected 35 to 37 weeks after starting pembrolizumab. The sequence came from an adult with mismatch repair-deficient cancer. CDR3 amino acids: CASSLSNVRDWDYNEQFF. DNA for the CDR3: TGTGCCAGCAGTTTATCTAATGTTAGGGACTGGGACTACAATGAGCAGTTCTTC.